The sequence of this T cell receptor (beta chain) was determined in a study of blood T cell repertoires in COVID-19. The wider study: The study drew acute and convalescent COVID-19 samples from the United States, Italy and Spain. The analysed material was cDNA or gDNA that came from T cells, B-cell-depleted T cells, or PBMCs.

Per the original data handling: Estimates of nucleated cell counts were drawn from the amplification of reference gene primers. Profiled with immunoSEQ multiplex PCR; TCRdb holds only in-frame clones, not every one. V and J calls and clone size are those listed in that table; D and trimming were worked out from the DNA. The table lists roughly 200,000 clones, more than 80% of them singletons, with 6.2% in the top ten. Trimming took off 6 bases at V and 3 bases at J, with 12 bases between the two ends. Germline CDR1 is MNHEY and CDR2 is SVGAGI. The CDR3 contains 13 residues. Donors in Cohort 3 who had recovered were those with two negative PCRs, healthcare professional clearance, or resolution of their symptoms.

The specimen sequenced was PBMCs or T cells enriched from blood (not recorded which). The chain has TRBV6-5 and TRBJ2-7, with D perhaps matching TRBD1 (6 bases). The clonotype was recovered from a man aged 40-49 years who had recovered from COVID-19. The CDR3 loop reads CASSIGQNYEQYF. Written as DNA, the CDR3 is TGTGCCAGCAGCATAGGACAGAACTACGAGCAGTACTTC.